This record looks at one T cell receptor beta chain sequence and its context. This clonotype was seen at least ten times. What this receptor recognizes is not known. Nothing much larger sits one base from this clone, and base qualities are not available. V is shortened by 0 bases, J by 3 bases, and the region joining them spans 11 bases. The CDR3 sequence holds 16 residues, the cysteine and phenylalanine included. Of the read, only the CDR3 DNA is kept; its 48 bases are in frame from base 1. For repertoire sequencing, the TCR beta CDR3 regions were amplified from RNA transcripts. A first-round RT-PCR used HTBI primers with the Qiagen OneStep RT-PCR kit, followed by a second-round multiplex PCR, size selection and purification. The libraries underwent paired-end sequencing with 100 bp reads on an Illumina HiSeq2000. Per the source publication's procedure: SOAPnuke was used to process the reads, throwing out any read that had adapters, had uncalled bases, had a mean Phred below 15, or lacked an exact constant-primer or identifier match. COPE v1.2.5 was used to merge the high-quality paired reads. Clonotypes were defined as unique nucleotide sequences and were aligned to IMGT TRB V, D and J references using MiTCR v1.1. The analysis was limited to V-J combinations with a frequency above 0.0001, which together covered about 99% of the repertoires. For each V-J combination, a TCR clonal expansion and chaos score was defined as F50 clonal expansion divided by the chaos observed in the TCRdist matrix. Welch's t-statistics and random forest were used to narrow the features down to 10 to 15 V-J combinations, which were then fed into a naive Bayes classifier. The similarity between thyroid and blood repertoires was quantified using the Morisita-Horn index. In TCRdb, the public reads were trimmed at Q25 with fastp and aligned with MiXCR, with productive beta chains retained. Each CDR3 protein gets just one entry, which takes the most common genes and DNA from the rows behind it. The V and J calls and clone size are TCRdb's, not the authors'. The sample yields about 170,000 distinct CDR3 sequences; 30% to 45% were counted once. The top ten hold less than 6% of the sample.

Ophthalmopathy patients were characterized by moderately to severely active disease, a Clinical Activity Score of at least 3, a NOSPECS grade of at least 4, and a disease duration under 3 months. Patients with other autoimmune diseases, uncontrolled infections, pregnancy or lactation were excluded. Diagnosis relied on clinical symptoms, serum thyroxine, TRAb, thyroid ultrasound and orbital computed tomography. PBMCs were isolated from about 9.1 ml of fresh peripheral blood by Ficoll-Paque density gradient centrifugation. Total RNA was extracted using Trizol reagent, and RNA quality was checked on an Agilent 2100 Bioanalyzer. These data are taken from a study of Graves' ophthalmopathy and Graves' hyperthyroidism (dated by TCRdb to 2017 to 2018). Describing the broader study: Peripheral blood was collected at initial diagnosis, before any treatment. The approximately 98 discovery patients were randomly divided into training and test sets at a 7:3 ratio. To explore V-J signatures distinguishing ophthalmopathy from hyperthyroidism, a discovery set of about 99 patients (about 41 ophthalmopathy, 55 to 60 stable hyperthyroidism) was enrolled. In total, 135 blood samples were TCR-sequenced: under 45 ophthalmopathy, some 75 hyperthyroidism and some 17 hyperthyroidism-to-ophthalmopathy patients. Following sample collection, hyperthyroidism patients were given methimazole at a starting dose of 30 mg daily, and ophthalmopathy patients were given high-dose intravenous methylprednisolone. An independent validation cohort comprised some 19 hyperthyroidism patients and 15 to 17 patients who later progressed from hyperthyroidism to ophthalmopathy. T-cell repertoires of thyroid tissue and blood were compared in more than five hyperthyroidism patients. To tell Graves' ophthalmopathy apart from Graves' hyperthyroidism, and to predict which patients would progress to ophthalmopathy, the study relied on TCR beta repertoire signatures. Here is what the overall study found, with its caveats: No statistical method was used to predetermine the sample size, and group allocation was not hidden from the investigators. Most expanded thyroid clonotypes with a frequency above 0.001 also appeared in blood, which suggests that blood repertoires may reflect the immune response in the thyroid. In validation, the model predicted ophthalmopathy progression with less than 71% sensitivity and around 72% specificity; some 13 predicted patients were CT-confirmed with GO in a median of approximately 6.5 months. In cross-validation, the 13-signature model distinguished ophthalmopathy from stable hyperthyroidism with 85% to 90% sensitivity and 81.08% specificity, and in the test set the corresponding values were roughly 80% and 76%.

This receptor chain uses TRBV12-3 or TRBV12-4 and TRBJ1-4; the D gene cannot be resolved reliably. The receptor was derived from a woman in her thirties or forties with Graves' ophthalmopathy. Donor details come from another sample of the same person, matched by shared clones. The material sequenced was peripheral blood. The CDR3 reads CASSLAVSLANEKLFF. DNA sequence: TGTGCCAGCAGTTTAGCGGTGTCGCTTGCTAATGAAAAACTGTTTTTT.